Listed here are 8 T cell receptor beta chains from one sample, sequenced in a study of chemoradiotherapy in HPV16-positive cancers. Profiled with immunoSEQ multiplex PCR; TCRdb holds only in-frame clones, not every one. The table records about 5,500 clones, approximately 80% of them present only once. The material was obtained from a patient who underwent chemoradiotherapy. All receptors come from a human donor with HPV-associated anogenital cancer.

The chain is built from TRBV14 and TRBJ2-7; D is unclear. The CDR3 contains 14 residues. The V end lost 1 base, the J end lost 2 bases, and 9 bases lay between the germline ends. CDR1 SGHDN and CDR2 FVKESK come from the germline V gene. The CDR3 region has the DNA TGTGCCAGCAGCCAAGGCCCTACACCCTACGAGCAGTACTTC. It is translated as CASSQGPTPYEQYF.

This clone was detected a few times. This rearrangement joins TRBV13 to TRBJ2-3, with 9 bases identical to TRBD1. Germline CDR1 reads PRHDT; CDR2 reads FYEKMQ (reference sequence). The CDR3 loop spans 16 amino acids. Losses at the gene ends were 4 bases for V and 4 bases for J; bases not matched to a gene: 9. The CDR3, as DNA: TGTGCCAGCAGCTCCAGACCCGGGACAGGGTCAGATACGCAGTATTTT. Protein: CASSSRPGTGSDTQYF.

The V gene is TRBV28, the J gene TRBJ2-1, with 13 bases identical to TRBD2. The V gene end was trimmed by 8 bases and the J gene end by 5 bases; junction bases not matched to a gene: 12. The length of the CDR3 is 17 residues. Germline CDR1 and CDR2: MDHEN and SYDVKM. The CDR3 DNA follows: TGTGCCAGCGGTGGACTAGCGGGAGTGCGAAAAAACAATGAGCAGTTCTTC. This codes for CASGGLAGVRKNNEQFF.

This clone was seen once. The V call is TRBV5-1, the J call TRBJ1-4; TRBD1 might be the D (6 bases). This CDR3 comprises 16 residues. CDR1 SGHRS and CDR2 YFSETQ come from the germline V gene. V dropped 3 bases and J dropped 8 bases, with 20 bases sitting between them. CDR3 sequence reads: CASSSSYREIGEKLFF. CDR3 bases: TGCGCCAGCAGCTCTTCCTACAGGGAGATCGGCGAAAAACTGTTTTTT.

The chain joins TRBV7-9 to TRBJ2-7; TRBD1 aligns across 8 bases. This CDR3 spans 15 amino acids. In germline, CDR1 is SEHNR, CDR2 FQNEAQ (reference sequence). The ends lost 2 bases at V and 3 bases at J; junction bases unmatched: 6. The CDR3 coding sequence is TGTGCCAGCAGCTTATCGGCAGGGGGCCGCTACGAGCAGTACTTC. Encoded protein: CASSLSAGGRYEQYF. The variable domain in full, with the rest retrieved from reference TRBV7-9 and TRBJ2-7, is DTGVSQNPRHKITKRGQNVTFRCDPISEHNRLYWYRQTLGQGPEFLTYFQNEAQLEKSRLLSDRFSAERPKGSFSTLEIQRTEQGDSAMYLCASSLSAGGRYEQYFGPGTRLTVT.

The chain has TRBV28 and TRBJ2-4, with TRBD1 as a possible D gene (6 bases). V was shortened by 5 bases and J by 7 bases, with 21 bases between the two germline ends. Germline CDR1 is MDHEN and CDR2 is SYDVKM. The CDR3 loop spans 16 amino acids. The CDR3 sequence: CASSPSPTGGANIQYF. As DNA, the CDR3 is TGTGCCAGCAGTCCTAGCCCGACAGGAGGTGCGAACATTCAGTACTTC.

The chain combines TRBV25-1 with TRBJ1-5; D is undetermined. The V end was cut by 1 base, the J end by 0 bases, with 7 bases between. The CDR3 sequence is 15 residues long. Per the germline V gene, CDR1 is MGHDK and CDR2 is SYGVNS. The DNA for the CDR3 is TGTGCCAGCAGTGAATCCGGAAATAGCAATCAGCCCCAGCATTTT. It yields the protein CASSESGNSNQPQHF.

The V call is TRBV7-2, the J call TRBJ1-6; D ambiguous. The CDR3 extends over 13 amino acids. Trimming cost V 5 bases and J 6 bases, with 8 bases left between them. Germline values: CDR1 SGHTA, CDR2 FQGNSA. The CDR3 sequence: CASSLDGNSPLHF. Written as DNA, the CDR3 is TGTGCCAGCAGCCTAGACGGTAATTCACCCCTCCACTTT.